This T cell receptor beta chain was found in a study of control samples from healthy donors and cancer patients. The method was immunoSEQ multiplex PCR; TCRdb's version includes in-frame clones alone and lacks a portion of them. The repertoire holds fewer than 200,000 clones, with about 93% as singletons. This CDR3 contains 15 residues. The germline CDR1 and CDR2 sequences are MNHNS and SASEGT. Trimming pared 5 bases from V and 7 bases from J, leaving 18 bases between. The sequenced sample consisted of blood. This sequence originates from an older woman in good health. The chain has TRBV6-1 and TRBJ2-1, with D tentatively TRBD1 (5 bases). CDR3 nucleotide sequence: TGTGCCAGCAGTCCTGGTGGTGTGGGGCAAAATGAGCAGTTCTTC. Translation: CASSPGGVGQNEQFF.